These 9 T cell receptor beta chains came from one sample sequenced in a study of neurological immune-mediated disorders. TCRdb ran MiXCR on the 5' RACE reads and lists one entry per CDR3 protein. The sample consists of about 74,000 distinct CDR3 sequences, 4% to 6% of them appearing once. The sequenced material came from PBMCs. Every receptor here comes from a man between 18 and 35 years old with multiple sclerosis.

This clonotype has at least ten counts. The chain has TRBV5-1 and TRBJ2-2, with 9 bases matching TRBD2. CDR1 and CDR2 from the germline V gene are SGHRS and YFSETQ. The CDR3 is 17 residues long. The ends lost 4 bases at V and 4 bases at J; junction bases unmatched: 11. CDR3 protein: CASSTIAGASLTGELFF. CDR3 bases: TGCGCCAGCAGCACGATAGCGGGGGCATCGCTCACCGGGGAGCTGTTTTTT.

This clonotype was detected ten times or more. The rearrangement uses TRBV7-9 and TRBJ1-2; weak D call: TRBD1 (6 bases). Trimming stripped 4 bases from V and 5 bases from J, with 14 bases between. This CDR3 region has 14 residues. Germline CDR1 reads SEHNR; CDR2 reads FQNEAQ (reference sequence). DNA of the CDR3: TGTGCCAGCAGCTGGACAGAACGAGGATATGGCTACACCTTC. Its protein product is CASSWTERGYGYTF.

In this sample, this clonotype turned up many times. The chain joins TRBV12-3 or TRBV12-4 to TRBJ1-2; the D is unclear. The CDR3 runs 11 residues. V gave up 2 bases and J gave up 8 bases, with 6 bases separating them. The CDR3, as DNA: TGTGCCAGCAGTTTAACCTGGGGCTACACCTTC. It translates to CASSLTWGYTF.

This clonotype was found many times. The rearrangement links TRBV20-1 to TRBJ1-4; possible D gene TRBD1, 5 bases. The CDR3 spans 13 residues. V gave up 6 bases and J gave up 0 bases, with 8 bases separating them. CDR1 is DFQATT and CDR2 is SNEGSKA in the germline V gene (reference sequence). CDR3 protein: CSAPGSTNEKLFF. The CDR3 DNA reads as TGCAGTGCCCCAGGGTCAACTAATGAAAAACTGTTTTTT.

This clonotype was recorded many times. This chain joins TRBV6-2 or TRBV6-3 and TRBJ1-1, with D perhaps TRBD1 (5 bases). The CDR3 contains 16 residues. Germline lookup yields CDR1 MNHEY and CDR2 SVGEGT. Trimming left V 2 bases short and J 5 bases short, with 18 bases between. The CDR3: CASSYGGRGRTTEAFF. The DNA for the CDR3 is TGTGCCAGCAGTTACGGGGGGAGGGGAAGGACGACTGAAGCTTTCTTT.

There are many counts of this clonotype. This rearrangement joins TRBV20-1 to TRBJ1-1; 7 bases map to TRBD1. V shed 6 bases, J shed 0 bases, and the junction held 4 bases outside the gene matches. Germline CDR1 and CDR2: DFQATT and SNEGSKA (reference sequence). CDR3 length equals 13 residues. The CDR3 DNA reads as TGCAGTGCGAGGACAGGCCTGAACACTGAAGCTTTCTTT. Translation: CSARTGLNTEAFF.

The sample holds many counts of this clonotype. The CDR3 sequence: CASSLRPGHSGNTIYF. As DNA, the CDR3 is TGTGCCAGCAGTCTCCGGCCGGGGCACTCTGGAAACACCATATATTTT. The chain uses TRBV12-3 or TRBV12-4 and TRBJ1-3; TRBD1 might be the D (5 bases). The CDR3 covers 16 residues. The V gene lost 5 bases and the J gene lost 0 bases, with 14 bases spanning the gap.

This clonotype was seen at least ten times. For the CDR3, the DNA is TGCGCCAGCAGCTTGGCCGTAAACAGGGGGGAGCTGTTTTTT. This sequence encodes CASSLAVNRGELFF. The chain couples TRBV5-1 to TRBJ2-2; D perhaps matches TRBD1 (5 bases). V gave up 0 bases and J gave up 8 bases, with 11 bases separating them. The germline V gene has CDR1 SGHRS and CDR2 YFSETQ. The CDR3 consists of 14 residues.

This clonotype has ten or more counts. The rearrangement joins TRBV11-2 to TRBJ2-7, with D maybe TRBD1 (6 bases). This CDR3 is built from 14 residues. The germline gives CDR1 SGHAT, CDR2 FQNNGV. V dropped 10 bases and J dropped 2 bases, with 18 bases sitting between them. In DNA, the CDR3 is TGTGCCACTTCTCGGGGACAAAAGCCCTACGAGCAGTACTTC. Amino acid sequence: CATSRGQKPYEQYF.